The 27 T cell receptor beta chains below come from one sample, sequenced in a study of pediatric ulcerative colitis. The protocol was immunoSEQ multiplex PCR, while the TCRdb copy is restricted to in-frame clones and leaves out a portion. The table lists 55,000 to 70,000 clones, 75% to 90% of them singletons, with 1.5% in the top ten. The sequenced sample was blood. Receptor source: a boy between 10 and 17 years old who was a control in a study of pediatric ulcerative colitis.

This clone was seen a handful of times. The CDR3 region is CASSWRLAGLSDEQFF. The CDR3 DNA reads TGCGCCAGCAGCTGGAGACTAGCGGGACTGTCGGATGAGCAGTTCTTC. The chain couples TRBV5-1 to TRBJ2-1; 11 bases fit TRBD2. Germline V gene sequence: CDR1 SGHRS, CDR2 YFSETQ. V shed 3 bases, J shed 8 bases, and the junction held 10 bases outside the gene matches. This CDR3 has 16 residues.

This CDR3 reads CASRGQGREKLFF. The DNA for the CDR3 is TGTGCCAGCAGAGGACAGGGAAGGGAAAAACTGTTTTTT. The rearrangement uses TRBV28 and TRBJ1-4; 8 bases agree with TRBD1. CDR1 is MDHEN, CDR2 SYDVKM, per germline. The CDR3 is 13 amino acids. Trimming cost V 6 bases and J 8 bases; bases outside gene matches: 5.

This clone was found once. The chain joins TRBV28 to TRBJ1-5; D remains unclear. Germline V lookup: CDR1 MDHEN, CDR2 SYDVKM. V lost 3 bases and J lost 0, with 6 bases in between. This CDR3 has 14 amino acids. This chain's CDR3 is CASSFAGSNQPQHF. The CDR3 DNA follows: TGTGCCAGCAGTTTTGCTGGTAGCAATCAGCCCCAGCATTTT.

This rearrangement joins TRBV2 to TRBJ2-7; 7 bases fit TRBD2. V lost 6 bases and J lost 5; bases outside the gene matches: 7. Per germline, CDR1 SNHLY and CDR2 FYNNEI. The CDR3 is 13 residues long. CDR3 in DNA: TGTGCCAGCAGGCTGGCGGGAGCGGACGAGCAGTACTTC. Amino acids: CASRLAGADEQYF.

The chain uses TRBV2 and TRBJ1-1; D is possibly TRBD1 (5 bases). V lost 6 bases to trimming and J lost 2 bases, with 13 bases between them. This CDR3 has 14 amino acids. Germline loops: CDR1 SNHLY, CDR2 FYNNEI. The CDR3 sequence: CASRTAYRNTEAFF. The CDR3 DNA is TGTGCCAGCAGGACAGCATACCGAAACACTGAAGCTTTCTTT.

V usage is TRBV28 and J usage is TRBJ1-1; no clear D gene. Germline V gene lookup returns CDR1 MDHEN and CDR2 SYDVKM. V shed 3 bases and J shed 0 bases, with 11 bases lying between them. The length of the CDR3 is 15 residues. The CDR3 sequence: CASSFTEDLNTEAFF. The CDR3, as DNA: TGTGCCAGCAGTTTCACAGAGGATCTGAACACTGAAGCTTTCTTT.

This clone was detected once. The chain joins TRBV4-3 to TRBJ2-2, with a tentative D call TRBD2 (6 bases). The CDR3 spans 15 residues. V was pared by 5 bases and J by 7 bases, with 17 bases between. Germline V gives CDR1 LGHNA, CDR2 YSLEER. The DNA for the CDR3 is TGCGCCAGCAGCGTAGATCGGGGGTATGGCGGGGAGCTGTTTTTT. Protein sequence: CASSVDRGYGGELFF.

This clone showed up just once. The chain recombines TRBV4-3 with TRBJ2-1, with D possibly matching TRBD2 (6 bases). This CDR3 has 19 amino acids. CDR1 is LGHNA, CDR2 YSLEER, per germline. With 0 bases removed from V and 12 bases from J, the gap between germline ends came to 30 bases. The CDR3: CASSQDPNPEGGSLRRQFF. CDR3 nucleotides: TGCGCCAGCAGCCAAGACCCCAATCCTGAGGGAGGTTCGTTACGTCGGCAGTTCTTC.

V usage is TRBV5-1 and J usage is TRBJ2-7; 8 bases match TRBD1. There are 16 residues in the CDR3. The V gene's germline CDR1 is SGHRS and CDR2 YFSETQ. V was clipped by 0 bases and J by 0 bases; unmatched bases: 5. CDR3 nucleotides: TGCGCCAGCAGCTTGGCTGGGGACAGGAACTCCTACGAGCAGTACTTC. This codes for CASSLAGDRNSYEQYF.

V gene TRBV11-1 combines with J gene TRBJ2-6, with D hard to call. Germline values: CDR1 SGHAT, CDR2 FQDESV (reference sequence). This CDR3 contains 17 residues. V lost 1 base and J lost 2, with 12 bases in between. The CDR3 DNA reads TGTGCCAGCAGCTTAGAGGCGACGGAACCTGGGGCCAACGTCCTGACTTTC. It specifies CASSLEATEPGANVLTF.

The CDR3 region is CASTVSAGEEIFEQFF. The CDR3 DNA reads TGTGCCAGCACCGTGTCGGCCGGTGAGGAAATATTTGAGCAGTTCTTC. This rearrangement joins TRBV27 to TRBJ2-1; D is uncertain. Germline V gene sequence: CDR1 MNHEY, CDR2 SMNVEV (reference sequence). V was cut by 7 bases and J by 9 bases, with 25 bases left in between. The CDR3 length is 16 residues.

This chain links TRBV27 with TRBJ2-3, with TRBD1 matching over 9 bases. The CDR3 is made up of 16 amino acids. In germline, CDR1 is MNHEY, CDR2 SMNVEV (reference sequence). The V segment lost 7 bases and the J segment 6 bases; nucleotides outside the gene matches: 14. CDR3 nucleotides: TGTGCCAGCATAAGAGTCCCGGGACAGGGAGCCGATACGCAGTATTTT. Translating it yields CASIRVPGQGADTQYF.

This rearrangement joins TRBV27 to TRBJ1-1; the D gene is possibly TRBD1 (5 bases). The CDR3 spans 15 residues. From germline, CDR1 is MNHEY and CDR2 SMNVEV (reference sequence). V gave up 4 bases and J gave up 0 bases, with 12 bases separating them. CDR3 nucleotides: TGTGCCAGCAGTTCTCCGACAGACATGAACACTGAAGCTTTCTTT. Its protein product is CASSSPTDMNTEAFF.

The gene calls are TRBV7-3 and TRBJ2-3; D gene uncertain. The CDR3 length is 13 residues. Germline CDR1 is SGHTA and CDR2 is FQGTGA. Trimming removed 2 bases at V and 0 bases at J, with 3 bases between. The CDR3 protein is CASSLSSTDTQYF. CDR3 nucleotide sequence: TGTGCCAGCAGCTTATCCAGCACAGATACGCAGTATTTT.

The CDR3 region is CASSLLFFRGSNTGELFF. Here the CDR3 DNA reads TGTGCCAGCAGTTTATTATTTTTCAGGGGTTCGAACACCGGGGAGCTGTTTTTT. This chain joins TRBV28 and TRBJ2-2; D may be TRBD1 (6 bases). V lost 1 base to trimming and J lost 0 bases, with 15 bases between them. The CDR3 spans 18 residues. CDR1 and CDR2 (germline): MDHEN, SYDVKM.

V and J are TRBV4-1 and TRBJ2-5; TRBD2 might be the D (6 bases). This CDR3 is 15 amino acids long. V was cut by 0 bases and J by 6 bases, with 14 bases left in between. CDR1 is MGHRA, CDR2 YSYEKL, per germline. In DNA form, the CDR3 reads TGCGCCAGCAGCCAAGAAGGAGGAGGGTTTCAGACCCAGTACTTC. Amino acids: CASSQEGGGFQTQYF.

This chain joins TRBV11-2 and TRBJ1-1; perhaps TRBD1 as D (5 bases). Germline assignment: CDR1 SGHAT and CDR2 FQNNGV. The V end lost 5 bases, the J end lost 10 bases, and 20 bases lay between the germline ends. The CDR3 is 14 residues long. The CDR3 nucleotides are TGTGCCAGCAGCCCCGCCCTCGGGGGGAGGGGAGCTTTCTTT. This gives the protein CASSPALGGRGAFF.

The chain combines TRBV19 with TRBJ2-2; TRBD1 matches at 7 bases. The length of the CDR3 is 14 residues. The V and J ends lost 6 bases and 6 bases, in that order; junction bases with no gene match: 7. CDR1 is LNHDA and CDR2 is SQIVND in the germline V gene (reference sequence). The CDR3 is CASSKTGTAGELFF. CDR3 nucleotides: TGTGCCAGTAGCAAGACAGGGACGGCCGGGGAGCTGTTTTTT.

The chain recombines TRBV30 with TRBJ2-7, with D possibly being TRBD2 (6 bases). The CDR3 runs to 17 residues. Per the germline V gene, CDR1 is GTSNPN and CDR2 is SVGIG (reference sequence). The V end lost 1 base, the J end lost 1 base, and 20 bases lay between the germline ends. The CDR3 sequence: CAWSARDGGRSSYEQYF. CDR3 bases: TGTGCCTGGAGTGCCAGGGATGGGGGGAGATCATCCTACGAGCAGTACTTC. Supplemented by reference TRBV30 and TRBJ2-7, the full variable domain reads SQTIHQWPATLVQPVGSPLSLECTVEGTSNPNLYWYRQAAGRGLQLLFYSVGIGQISSEVPQNLSASRPQDRQFILSSKKLLLSDSGFYLCAWSARDGGRSSYEQYFGPGTRLTVT.

V is TRBV6-5 and J is TRBJ1-1; 7 bases line up with TRBD1. The CDR3 is 11 residues long. Germline V gene sequence: CDR1 MNHEY, CDR2 SVGAGI. The junction had 3 bases not matched to a gene; V was cut back by 6 bases and J by 8 bases. CDR3 bases: TGTGCCAGCAGCCGGGACAGCGAAGCTTTCTTT. Its translation: CASSRDSEAFF.

The CDR3 DNA reads as TGTGCCAGCAGCGTAGGGTGGGGACAGCTGCCCTACGAGCAGTACTTC. Residues: CASSVGWGQLPYEQYF. V usage is TRBV9 and J usage is TRBJ2-7, with TRBD1 matching over 7 bases. CDR3 size: 16 residues. Germline V CDR1 and CDR2: SGDLS, YYNGEE. V shed 0 bases and J 2 bases; nucleotides not matched to a gene: 8.

The CDR3 protein is CASTPRTDTEAFF. The DNA of the CDR3 is TGTGCCAGCACCCCAAGAACAGACACTGAAGCTTTCTTT. The chain is built from TRBV7-9 and TRBJ1-1; D is uncertain. From germline, CDR1 is SEHNR and CDR2 FQNEAQ (reference sequence). CDR3 length equals 13 residues. V was clipped by 7 bases and J by 3 bases, with 12 bases between them. The whole variable domain, remainder taken from reference TRBV7-9 and TRBJ1-1, is DTGVSQNPRHKITKRGQNVTFRCDPISEHNRLYWYRQTLGQGPEFLTYFQNEAQLEKSRLLSDRFSAERPKGSFSTLEIQRTEQGDSAMYLCASTPRTDTEAFFGQGTRLTVV.

V usage is TRBV7-6 and J usage is TRBJ2-5; D may be TRBD1 (5 bases). CDR3 length: 13 residues. Trimming took 3 bases from V and 2 from J, leaving 7 bases between them. Germline CDR1 SGHVS, CDR2 FNYEAQ. The CDR3 protein is CASSFRQQETQYF. CDR3 coding DNA: TGTGCCAGCAGCTTCAGACAGCAAGAGACCCAGTACTTC.

This chain joins TRBV11-2 and TRBJ2-7, with 8 bases that match TRBD1. The trim removed 5 bases at V and 3 bases at J, leaving 6 bases unmatched. CDR1 SGHAT and CDR2 FQNNGV come from the germline V gene. CDR3 size: 14 residues. The CDR3 DNA sequence: TGTGCCAGCAGCCACCGGACAGGGCGCTACGAGCAGTACTTC. It codes for CASSHRTGRYEQYF.

The chain recombines TRBV7-9 with TRBJ2-1; 7 bases match TRBD2. The CDR3 runs to 15 residues. CDR1 is SEHNR and CDR2 is FQNEAQ in the germline V gene (reference sequence). Unmatched junction bases numbered 9, after V lost 5 bases and J lost 5 bases. The CDR3 bases are TGTGCCAGCAGCCCAAGGACTAGTTTCGACAATGAGCAGTTCTTC. This encodes CASSPRTSFDNEQFF.

The V gene is TRBV28, the J gene TRBJ2-3, with 8 bases lining up with TRBD2. There are 14 residues in the CDR3. Germline assignment: CDR1 MDHEN and CDR2 SYDVKM. Trimming took 7 bases from V and 4 from J; bases not matched to a gene: 7. CDR3 in amino acids: CASTSGSASDTQYF. The DNA of the CDR3 is TGTGCCAGCACAAGCGGGAGCGCGTCAGATACGCAGTATTTT.

The chain combines TRBV18 with TRBJ2-2; 7 bases match TRBD2. CDR3 length: 18 amino acids. The junction had 17 bases not matched to a gene; V was cut back by 9 bases and J by 1 base. The germline V gene has CDR1 KGHSH and CDR2 LQKENI. The CDR3 DNA reads as TGTGCCAGTCTTCGAACCGCAAGAAGCGGGGTGAACACCGGGGAGCTGTTTTTT. Protein product: CASLRTARSGVNTGELFF.